This TCR beta chain emerged from a study of T-cell memory formation after mild COVID-19. About the study: Clusters of TCRs were largely donor specific. General study results and limits: Within pre-infection memory, some responding clones were found, suggesting cross-reactive memory joined.

In its sample, this clonotype ranks as medium-sized (0.01 to 0.1%). Its cognate antigen is unknown. V lost 4 bases, J lost 8 bases, and 19 bases lay in between. The CDR3 extends over 16 amino acids. In germline, CDR1 is SGHTS, CDR2 YDEGEE. 5'RACE, which relied on constant-segment primers, yielded TCR alpha and TCR beta cDNA libraries carrying sample barcodes and UMIs. TCRdb called the 5' RACE reads again in MiXCR, with one record for every CDR3 protein. Among roughly 28,000 distinct CDR3 sequences listed, around 12% were seen once. The sequenced sample consisted of PBMCs or a T cell subset sorted from them (not recorded which). The clonotype originates from an adult woman who had mild COVID-19 (a few samples of this study predate the infection). Cell type and time point are not known. The V gene is TRBV5-8, the J gene TRBJ1-6, with a weak D call TRBD1 (5 bases). CDR3 amino acids: CASSDSNISPDSPLHF. DNA of the CDR3: TGTGCCAGCAGCGACAGTAATATTTCCCCCGATTCACCCCTCCACTTT. Complete variable domain (other parts from reference TRBV5-8 and TRBJ1-6): EAGVTQSPTHLIKTRGQQATLRCSPISGHTSVYWYQQALGLGLQFLLWYDEGEERNRGNFPPRFSGRQFPNYSSELNVNALELEDSALYLCASSDSNISPDSPLHFGNGTRLTVT.